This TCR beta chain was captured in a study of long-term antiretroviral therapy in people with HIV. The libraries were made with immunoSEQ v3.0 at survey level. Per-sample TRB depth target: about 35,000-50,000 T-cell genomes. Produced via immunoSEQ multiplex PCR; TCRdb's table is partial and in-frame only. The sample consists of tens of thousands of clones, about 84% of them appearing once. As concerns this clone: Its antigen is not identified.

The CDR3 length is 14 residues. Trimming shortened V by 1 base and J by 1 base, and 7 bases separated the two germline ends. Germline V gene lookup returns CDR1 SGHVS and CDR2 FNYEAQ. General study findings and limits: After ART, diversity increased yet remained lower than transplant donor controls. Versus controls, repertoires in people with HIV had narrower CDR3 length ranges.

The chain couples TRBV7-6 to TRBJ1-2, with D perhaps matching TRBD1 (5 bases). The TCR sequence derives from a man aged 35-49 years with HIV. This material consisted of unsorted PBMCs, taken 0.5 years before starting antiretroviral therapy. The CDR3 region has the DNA TGTGCCAGCAGCTTAGGGGGGATTAACTATGGCTACACCTTC. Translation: CASSLGGINYGYTF.